This T cell receptor (beta chain) was obtained from a study of cytomegalovirus exposure and HLA in healthy donors. PCR primers comprised 60 Vbeta and 13 Jbeta primers. Some clones are missing from TCRdb's copy, which holds only in-frame ones; the method was immunoSEQ multiplex PCR. The sample carries more than 85,000 clones, around four fifths recorded once. Trimming left V 4 bases short and J 7 bases short, with 15 bases between. The CDR3 is 14 residues long. Germline CDR1 SGHTS, CDR2 YDEGEE. Concerning this clone: The target antigen is unknown.

Study-level results: The classifier reportedly diagnosed cytomegalovirus status with high sensitivity and specificity. Roughly 170 TCR beta chains were listed as cytomegalovirus-associated. Productive rates of about 87% or about 30% were seen for most TCR beta V segments in an earlier analysis. Roughly uniform depth of sequencing across donors was assumed in presence/absence analyses.

This receptor was identified in a woman aged 40 to 50 in good health and CMV-seropositive. What was sequenced was PBMCs. V and J are TRBV5-8 and TRBJ2-4, with a weak D call TRBD1 (6 bases). CDR3: CASSAEHRENIQYF. The DNA of the CDR3 is TGTGCCAGCAGCGCCGAACACAGGGAGAACATTCAGTACTTC.